One and the same sample provided the 27 T cell receptor beta chains below, sequenced in a study of memory CD4+ T cells and cytomegalovirus serostatus. Profiling relied on immunoSEQ multiplex PCR, and the TCRdb table lists in-frame clones only, not all of them. The table records about 57,000 clones, 70% to 80% of them present only once. The sort gate was single viable CD3+CD4+CD8-CD45RO+ cells for memory CD4+ T cells. The sample was memory CD4+ T cells from blood. The receptors were gathered from an adult in good health and CMV-seronegative.

The rearrangement links TRBV6-1 to TRBJ1-5; 7 positions match TRBD1. This CDR3 region has 14 residues. J gave up 4 bases and V 7 bases, and 7 bases lay outside the gene matches. Germline loops: CDR1 MNHNS, CDR2 SASEGT. The CDR3 region is CASTYGQANQPQHF. For the CDR3, the DNA is TGTGCCAGCACTTACGGACAGGCAAATCAGCCCCAGCATTTT.

This sequence joins TRBV7-9 and TRBJ2-1; D is undetermined. The CDR3 spans 12 residues. V was pared by 1 base and J by 8 bases, with 6 bases between. CDR1 is SEHNR, CDR2 FQNEAQ, per germline (reference sequence). The CDR3 coding sequence is TGTGCCAGCAGCTTAGTTCGCTATGAGCAGTTCTTC. Translated: CASSLVRYEQFF.

V and J are TRBV20-1 and TRBJ1-2, with 8 bases aligning to TRBD1. The CDR3 has 10 residues. The germline V gene encodes CDR1 DFQATT and CDR2 SNEGSKA (reference sequence). Germline trimming cut 6 bases from V and 9 bases from J; bases unmatched to any gene: 3. This chain's CDR3 is CSADRDRYTF. CDR3 nucleotides: TGCAGTGCGGACAGGGACCGCTACACCTTC.

This clone was found a few times. The J gene is TRBJ1-1, the V gene TRBV19; 10 bases match TRBD1. With 6 bases clipped from V and 5 bases from J, the junction kept 3 bases outside the gene matches. The CDR3 covers 13 residues. Germline CDR1 is LNHDA and CDR2 is SQIVND (reference sequence). The CDR3 nucleotides are TGTGCCAGTAGCACGGACAGGGGGACTGAAGCTTTCTTT. Translation: CASSTDRGTEAFF.

The chain combines TRBV30 with TRBJ2-3; D remains ambiguous. Looked up from germline, CDR1 is GTSNPN and CDR2 is SVGIG (reference sequence). With 0 bases removed from V and 6 bases from J, the gap between germline ends came to 7 bases. The CDR3 sequence is 12 residues long. The CDR3, as DNA: TGTGCCTGGAGTGTAATACTGGATACGCAGTATTTT. Amino acids: CAWSVILDTQYF.

Note on this clone: One end of the junction is discordant with germline, which a read error may explain. The rearrangement joins TRBV20-1 to TRBJ1-2; 7 nucleotides align to TRBD1. Per the germline V gene, CDR1 is DFQATT and CDR2 is SNEGSKA (reference sequence). The CDR3 length is 11 residues. The CDR3 loop is CSARGDQGVSF. The CDR3, as DNA: TGCAGTGCTAGAGGTGATCAGGGGGTCTCCTTC.

This chain connects TRBV30 to TRBJ1-3; D is ambiguous. This CDR3 spans 15 amino acids. Germline-derived CDR1 and CDR2 are GTSNPN and SVGIG (reference sequence). Trimming left V 3 bases short and J 4 bases short, with 16 bases between. CDR3 DNA: TGTGCCTGGAGGAACTCCGGGGAGCGCGGAAACACCATATATTTT. Encoded protein: CAWRNSGERGNTIYF.

This chain connects TRBV6-1 to TRBJ2-7, with a tentative D call TRBD2 (6 bases). Trimming removed 7 bases from V and 12 bases from J, with 22 bases in between. CDR1 is MNHNS, CDR2 SASEGT, per germline. The CDR3 contains 13 residues. CDR3 nucleotide sequence: TGTGCCAGCACCTACCAAGCCTCCGGGACTTCGTACTTC. It translates to CASTYQASGTSYF.

A word on this clone: A read error may explain this, as a much larger clone is one base away. The chain employs TRBV10-3 and TRBJ1-1, with D possibly matching TRBD1 (5 bases). This CDR3 contains 12 residues. V lost 8 bases, J lost 9 bases, and 16 bases lay in between. Germline CDR1 is ENHRY and CDR2 is SYGVKD. DNA of the CDR3: TGTGCCATCGCCGGGGCGACAGAGAAAGCTTTCTTT. It specifies CAIAGATEKAFF.

This chain connects TRBV10-3 to TRBJ2-2, with D possibly matching TRBD2 (6 bases). CDR1 is ENHRY and CDR2 is SYGVKD in the germline V gene. The CDR3 totals 16 residues. V shed 7 bases and J shed 0 bases, with 15 bases lying between them. The CDR3 nucleotides read TGTGCCATCAAAGATGGCGGGAACGCGAACACCGGGGAGCTGTTTTTT. It encodes CAIKDGGNANTGELFF.

The gene calls are TRBV4-1 and TRBJ2-1; TRBD2 is a possible D gene (6 bases). V lost 1 base, J lost 8 bases, and 9 bases lay in between. Looked up from germline, CDR1 is MGHRA and CDR2 is YSYEKL. This CDR3 region has 13 residues. The DNA of the CDR3 is TGCGCCAGCAGCCAAGCGGCGGGGTATGAGCAGTTCTTC. Translated: CASSQAAGYEQFF.

Notes on this clone: The germline gene is not matched at one end of the junction; a read error may be the cause. This sequence joins TRBV6-5 and TRBJ1-2; tentatively, D is TRBD1 (5 bases). There are 16 residues in the CDR3. CDR1 and CDR2 from the germline V gene are MNHEY and SVGAGI. CDR3: CASSYSAGSGAYGYTF. The CDR3, as DNA: TGTGCCAGCAGCTACTCGGCGGGTTCTGGGGCGTATGGCTACACCTTC.

The rearrangement joins TRBV11-1 to TRBJ2-3, with TRBD2 as a possible D gene (6 bases). The germline CDR1 and CDR2 sequences are SGHAT and FQDESV (reference sequence). V was shortened by 1 base and J by 2 bases, with 10 bases between the two germline ends. The CDR3 has 15 residues. The CDR3 bases are TGTGCCAGCAGCTTAGGACGGGGGATCACAGATACGCAGTATTTT. It codes for CASSLGRGITDTQYF.

V gene TRBV19 combines with J gene TRBJ2-6; possible D gene TRBD2, 6 bases. Germline lookup yields CDR1 LNHDA and CDR2 SQIVND (reference sequence). V was cut by 7 bases and J by 0 bases, with 22 bases left in between. The CDR3 spans 19 residues. The CDR3 nucleotides are TGTGCCAGTACTCTAAGATGGGGGAGGCATGGCTCTGGGGCCAACGTCCTGACTTTC. Its protein is CASTLRWGRHGSGANVLTF.

This chain joins TRBV10-3 and TRBJ2-1; D is possibly TRBD2 (6 bases). The V gene lost 9 bases and the J gene lost 4 bases, with 7 bases spanning the gap. Per the germline V gene, CDR1 is ENHRY and CDR2 is SYGVKD. This CDR3 spans 11 amino acids. DNA for the CDR3: TGTGCCATGGGGACTTACAATGAGCAGTTCTTC. It encodes CAMGTYNEQFF.

The J gene is TRBJ2-7, the V gene TRBV29-1; D may be TRBD1 (6 bases). Trimming removed 6 bases from V and 2 bases from J, with 14 bases in between. Germline V gene data show CDR1 as SQVTM and CDR2 as ANQGSEA. The CDR3 is 13 amino acids. The CDR3 DNA reads TGCAGCGTGTCCCCTGGACAGCCCTACGAGCAGTACTTC. Its protein product is CSVSPGQPYEQYF.

The genes are TRBV30 and TRBJ1-5; tentative D call: TRBD1 (5 bases). Trimming shortened V by 0 bases and J by 3 bases, and 9 bases separated the two germline ends. The CDR3 has 14 amino acids. Germline V gene sequence: CDR1 GTSNPN, CDR2 SVGIG (reference sequence). The CDR3 DNA follows: TGTGCCTGGAGTGTAGGGGCTCTCAATCAGCCCCAGCATTTT. Amino acid sequence: CAWSVGALNQPQHF.

The sample holds a few counts of this clone. This sequence joins TRBV18 and TRBJ1-1; D possibly corresponds to TRBD1 (5 bases). V lost 6 bases and J 1 base, leaving 9 bases between the germline ends. Germline-derived CDR1 and CDR2 are KGHSH and LQKENI. This CDR3 has 13 amino acids. The CDR3 DNA sequence: TGTGCCAGCTCTACGACAGCGAACACTGAAGCTTTCTTT. As protein: CASSTTANTEAFF.

The chain combines TRBV2 with TRBJ2-2; 7 positions agree with TRBD1. After removal of 6 bases from V and 0 bases from J, the junction contained 7 bases not matched to a gene. The CDR3 spans 16 residues. Per the germline V gene, CDR1 is SNHLY and CDR2 is FYNNEI. The CDR3 sequence is CASRALQGSNTGELFF. As DNA, the CDR3 is TGTGCCAGCAGGGCACTACAGGGGTCGAACACCGGGGAGCTGTTTTTT.

The chain links TRBV27 to TRBJ2-3, with D possibly being TRBD1 (6 bases). This CDR3 has 14 residues. Per germline, CDR1 MNHEY and CDR2 SMNVEV (reference sequence). V was trimmed by 4 bases and J by 2 bases, leaving 10 bases between them. The DNA for the CDR3 is TGTGCCAGCAGTTCAGGGGTGCCCACAGATACGCAGTATTTT. Protein sequence: CASSSGVPTDTQYF.

The V and J genes are TRBV27 and TRBJ2-2; D call uncertain. V was shortened by 2 bases and J by 1 base, with 8 bases between the two germline ends. The CDR3 totals 15 residues. Germline CDR1 reads MNHEY; CDR2 reads SMNVEV (reference sequence). The CDR3 DNA is TGTGCCAGCAGTTTAGTTTCCCGGAACACCGGGGAGCTGTTTTTT. Translating gives CASSLVSRNTGELFF.

The chain is built from TRBV11-2 and TRBJ2-2; D tentatively reads TRBD1 or TRBD2 (5 bases each). The CDR3 runs to 15 residues. V shed 5 bases and J shed 4 bases, with 14 bases lying between them. Germline V gene lookup returns CDR1 SGHAT and CDR2 FQNNGV. The CDR3 is CASSPLGELTGELFF. DNA for the CDR3: TGTGCCAGCAGCCCTCTGGGGGAGCTCACCGGGGAGCTGTTTTTT.

The chain carries TRBV2 and TRBJ2-7; D is undetermined. Looked up from germline, CDR1 is SNHLY and CDR2 is FYNNEI. This CDR3 has 14 amino acids. Deletions cut 3 bases from V and 4 bases from J, with 13 bases between. The CDR3 coding sequence is TGTGCCAGCAGTGAGATGGTGGTAGGGTACGAGCAGTACTTC. Protein sequence: CASSEMVVGYEQYF.

The chain employs TRBV10-3 and TRBJ2-3; TRBD1 agrees at 8 bases. The CDR3 loop spans 14 amino acids. V was clipped by 11 bases and J by 2 bases; unmatched bases: 9. The germline V gene encodes CDR1 ENHRY and CDR2 SYGVKD. Written as DNA, the CDR3 is TGTGCCTCGACAGGGGCCTCCCTCACAGATACGCAGTATTTT. Amino acids: CASTGASLTDTQYF.

The gene calls are TRBV7-2 and TRBJ2-5; possibly TRBD2 for D (5 bases). Germline V gives CDR1 SGHTA, CDR2 FQGNSA. V lost 5 bases, J lost 7 bases, and 11 bases lay in between. This CDR3 is 12 amino acids long. In DNA, the CDR3 is TGTGCCAGCAGCCCCGCCGAGGGGACCCAGTACTTC. It yields the protein CASSPAEGTQYF.

This clone was observed a single time. The gene calls are TRBV2 and TRBJ2-7; D not resolved. The CDR3 is 14 residues long. CDR1 and CDR2 from the germline V gene are SNHLY and FYNNEI. V was cut by 4 bases and J by 0 bases, with 10 bases left in between. In nucleotides, the CDR3 is TGTGCCAGCAGTGGCACGGTTAGCTCCTACGAGCAGTACTTC. Its translation is CASSGTVSSYEQYF.

The chain couples TRBV9 to TRBJ2-5, with 11 positions matching TRBD2. This CDR3 region has 15 residues. Germline V CDR1 and CDR2: SGDLS, YYNGEE. Germline trimming cut 2 bases from V and 2 bases from J; bases unmatched to any gene: 2. The CDR3 nucleotides are TGTGCCAGCAGCGTGGGACTAGCGGTTCAAGAGACCCAGTACTTC. It codes for CASSVGLAVQETQYF.